This T cell receptor (beta chain) was profiled in a study of CD8+ T cells in alopecia areata. Whole-study results and caveats: Scalp data also include sequences from resident alphabeta T cells of normal skin.

Investigators isolated RNA and reverse transcribed it into cDNA to act as the sequencing template. Sequencing was performed with immunoSEQ multiplex PCR; in TCRdb, only in-frame clones are kept and a portion is missing. The sample has about 70,000 clones; around half are singletons. As to this clone: Its antigen is unidentified.

From germline, CDR1 is LGHNT and CDR2 FRNRAP. The CDR3 sequence is 13 residues long. The ends were cut back, 7 bases at V and 5 bases at J, with 14 bases in the middle. This receptor was taken from a human donor with alopecia areata. The chain uses TRBV12-5 and TRBJ1-1; no firm D call. This material consisted of CD8+ T cells sorted from blood, taken at week 0. The CDR3 DNA reads as TGTGCTAGTGCCCCGGACCTCGAAACTGAAGCTTTCTTT. It is translated as CASAPDLETEAFF.